This T cell receptor beta chain appears in the sequencing data of a study of blood T cell repertoires in COVID-19. Looking at the study overall: The cDNA or gDNA used as material had been derived from T cells, B-cell-depleted T cells, or PBMCs.

Under the authors' procedure: Estimation of nucleated cell counts relied on the amplification of reference gene primers. Some clones are missing from TCRdb's copy, which holds only in-frame ones; the method was immunoSEQ multiplex PCR. V, J and clone size derive from that table, while D and trimming were established from the DNA sequence. This sample has 150,000 to 180,000 clones, with roughly 83% found just once. The CDR3 sequence is 15 residues long. The germline V and J ends were trimmed by 2 bases and 1 base, with 8 bases remaining between them. Germline-derived CDR1 and CDR2 are SGHTA and FQGTGA.

The chain links TRBV7-3 to TRBJ2-2; D possibly corresponds to TRBD2 (5 bases). Source material: peripheral blood. The receptor was isolated from a woman aged 55 to 70 with COVID-19, enrolled during active disease. The CDR3 loop reads CASSLQRENTGELFF. The DNA of the CDR3 is TGTGCCAGCAGCTTACAACGGGAGAACACCGGGGAGCTGTTTTTT.